A selection of T cell receptor beta chains follows, all from one sample in a study of T-cell memory formation after mild COVID-19. TCRdb re-called the 5' RACE reads with MiXCR, one entry per CDR3 protein. In the table there are more than 350,000 distinct CDR3 sequences, around a fifth of which are singletons. The specimen sequenced was PBMCs or a T cell subset sorted from them (not recorded which). These receptors were obtained from an adult woman who had mild COVID-19 (a few samples of this study predate the infection). Cell type and time point are not known. Each CDR3 is given with its conserved first and last residue. A D gene is named only where the DNA matches it firmly. A row's size may be missing; if present it is once, few, many or a size class.

-	-	TRBV24-1	TRBJ2-4	CATSDFPGDIQYF	TGTGCCACCAGTGATTTTCCAGGAGACATTCAGTACTTC
few	-	TRBV11-2	TRBJ2-2	CASSVAGDTGELFF	TGTGCCAGCAGCGTAGCAGGGGATACCGGGGAGCTGTTTTTT
few	TRBD1	TRBV9	TRBJ1-2	CASSASGGAGYTF	TGTGCCAGCAGCGCCTCAGGGGGCGCGGGCTACACCTTC
few	TRBD1	TRBV12-3/TRBV12-4	TRBJ1-5	CASSPDRVGQPQHF	TGTGCCAGCAGCCCGGACAGGGTGGGTCAGCCCCAGCATTTT
-	TRBD1	TRBV5-6	TRBJ1-2	CASSSGQGPYGYTF	TGTGCCAGCAGCTCGGGACAGGGGCCCTATGGCTACACCTTC
few	-	TRBV11-3	TRBJ1-1	CASSPRGDHLNTEAFF	TGTGCCAGCAGCCCAAGGGGGGACCATCTGAACACTGAAGCTTTCTTT
-	-	TRBV7-3	TRBJ2-7	CASSPSGPGDEQYF	TGTGCCAGCAGCCCCTCCGGGCCCGGCGACGAGCAGTACTTC
many	TRBD1	TRBV7-8	TRBJ2-7	CASSSGQGPFYEQYF	TGTGCCAGCAGCTCTGGACAGGGGCCCTTCTACGAGCAGTACTTC
many	TRBD2	TRBV3-1	TRBJ2-7	CASGTWSSGYYEQYF	TGTGCCAGCGGCACGTGGTCTAGCGGGTACTACGAGCAGTACTTC
few	-	TRBV4-2	TRBJ1-2	CASSQEGGWGALFGYTF	TGTGCCAGCAGCCAAGAAGGAGGTTGGGGGGCGCTTTTTGGCTACACCTTC
-	TRBD2	TRBV19	TRBJ2-7	CASSIVLAGGFFSYEQYF	TGTGCCAGTAGTATAGTACTAGCGGGAGGCTTTTTCTCCTACGAGCAGTACTTC
-	-	TRBV5-4	TRBJ1-1	CASSLPTVGSTEAFF	TGTGCCAGCAGCTTGCCCACAGTGGGGTCCACTGAAGCTTTCTTT
few	-	TRBV27	TRBJ1-5	CASSRTVNQPQHF	TGTGCCAGCAGTCGAACAGTTAATCAGCCCCAGCATTTT
-	-	TRBV20-1	TRBJ1-2	CSASTGARNGYTF	TGCAGTGCTAGTACGGGGGCGCGAAATGGCTACACCTTC
-	-	TRBV7-9	TRBJ2-4	CASSSWGEGDIQYF	TGTGCCAGCAGCTCCTGGGGAGAGGGGGACATTCAGTACTTC
few	-	TRBV7-2	TRBJ1-1	CASSFNRKNTEAFF	TGTGCCAGCAGCTTCAACCGTAAGAACACTGAAGCTTTCTTT
few	-	TRBV24-1	TRBJ2-3	CATSWGSTDTQYF	TGTGCCACCAGTTGGGGCTCGACAGATACGCAGTATTTT
many	TRBD2	TRBV12-3/TRBV12-4	TRBJ2-3	CASSTSGRTDTQYF	TGTGCCAGCAGTACTAGCGGGAGAACAGATACGCAGTATTTT
few	-	TRBV7-8	TRBJ2-3	CASSPYGITDTQYF	TGTGCCAGCAGCCCCTATGGTATCACAGATACGCAGTATTTT
-	TRBD2	TRBV7-9	TRBJ2-7	CASSLGAGGSGHEQYF	TGTGCCAGCAGCTTAGGAGCGGGCGGGAGTGGCCACGAGCAGTACTTC
few	-	TRBV20-1	TRBJ1-2	CRAGGIYGYTF	TGCAGGGCGGGGGGAATCTATGGCTACACCTTC
-	-	TRBV12-3/TRBV12-4	TRBJ1-2	CATMPGDGYTF	TGTGCCACCATGCCAGGCGATGGCTACACCTTC
-	-	TRBV20-1	TRBJ2-3	CSAQGLADTQYF	TGCAGTGCTCAGGGGCTGGCAGATACGCAGTATTTT
-	-	TRBV25-1	TRBJ1-1	CASSELVNTEAFF	TGTGCCAGCAGTGAATTGGTGAACACTGAAGCTTTCTTT
-	TRBD2	TRBV4-3	TRBJ2-7	CASSQDLGRNYEQYF	TGCGCCAGCAGCCAAGACCTCGGGAGGAATTACGAGCAGTACTTC
few	TRBD2	TRBV6-4	TRBJ2-3	CASSSSGTKGTDTQYF	TGTGCCAGCAGTTCCTCCGGGACTAAAGGCACAGATACGCAGTATTTT
few	-	TRBV5-1	TRBJ2-1	CASSPRGNEEQFF	TGCGCCAGCAGCCCACGCGGCAATGAGGAGCAGTTCTTC
-	TRBD2	TRBV4-1	TRBJ2-1	CASSTLAGNEQFF	TGCGCCAGCAGCACACTAGCGGGAAATGAGCAGTTCTTC
many	-	TRBV27	TRBJ2-7	CASRGYEQYF	TGTGCCAGCAGGGGATACGAGCAGTACTTC
few	TRBD1	TRBV24-1	TRBJ2-2	CATSAGGQGAIGELFF	TGTGCCACCAGTGCCGGGGGACAGGGAGCGATCGGGGAGCTGTTTTTT
few	-	TRBV7-3	TRBJ1-1	CASSLSRGAEAFF	TGTGCCAGCAGCTTAAGCAGGGGAGCTGAAGCTTTCTTT
-	-	TRBV7-9	TRBJ2-7	CASSSQESYEQYF	TGTGCCAGCAGCTCACAGGAGTCCTACGAGCAGTACTTC
-	-	TRBV15	TRBJ1-5	CATSRVEEGLTNQPQHF	TGTGCCACCAGCAGAGTTGAGGAGGGCTTAACTAATCAGCCCCAGCATTTT
-	-	TRBV7-3	TRBJ2-2	CASSLQDRNTGELFF	TGTGCCAGCAGCCTACAGGACAGGAACACCGGGGAGCTGTTTTTT
-	-	TRBV6-5	TRBJ2-3	CASSYSETREITDTQYF	TGTGCCAGCAGTTACTCAGAGACTCGGGAGATTACAGATACGCAGTATTTT
few	TRBD2	TRBV19	TRBJ2-1	CASSLTSGLVLHNEQFF	TGTGCCAGTAGTTTGACTAGCGGGCTTGTTCTCCACAATGAGCAGTTCTTC
-	-	TRBV20-1	TRBJ1-2	CSATRGGYTF	TGCAGTGCTACTCGAGGTGGCTACACCTTC
-	TRBD2	TRBV6-2/TRBV6-3	TRBJ2-3	CASSYEAGGSDTQYF	TGTGCCAGCAGTTACGAGGCGGGAGGCTCAGATACGCAGTATTTT
-	-	TRBV11-2	TRBJ2-1	CASSLRETEGGNEQFF	TGTGCCAGCAGCTTAAGGGAGACCGAGGGGGGAAATGAGCAGTTCTTC
-	-	TRBV20-1	TRBJ2-5	CSARGGSETQYF	TGCAGTGCTAGGGGCGGTTCGGAGACCCAGTACTTC